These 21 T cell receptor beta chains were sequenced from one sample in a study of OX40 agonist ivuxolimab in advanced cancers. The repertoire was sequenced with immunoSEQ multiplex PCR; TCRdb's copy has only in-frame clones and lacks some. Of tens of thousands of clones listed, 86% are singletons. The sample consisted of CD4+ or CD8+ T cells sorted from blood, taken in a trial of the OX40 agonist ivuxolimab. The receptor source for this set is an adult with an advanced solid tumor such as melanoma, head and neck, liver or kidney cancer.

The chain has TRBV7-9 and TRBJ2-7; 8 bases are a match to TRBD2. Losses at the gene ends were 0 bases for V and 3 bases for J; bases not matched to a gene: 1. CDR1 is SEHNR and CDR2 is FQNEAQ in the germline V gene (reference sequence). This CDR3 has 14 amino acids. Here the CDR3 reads CASSLATSVYEQYF. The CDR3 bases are TGTGCCAGCAGCTTAGCGACTAGCGTCTACGAGCAGTACTTC.

CDR3 region: CASSPQGRRETQYF. The CDR3 DNA is TGTGCCAGCAGCCCCCAAGGGAGGCGTGAGACCCAGTACTTC. This chain joins TRBV7-9 and TRBJ2-5, with D maybe TRBD2 (6 bases). Germline assignment: CDR1 SEHNR and CDR2 FQNEAQ (reference sequence). CDR3 length equals 14 residues. Trimming cost V 5 bases and J 5 bases, with 15 bases left between them.

The CDR3 coding sequence is TGTGCCAGCAGCCCAGGACTAGCGGGAGAGGTGGAATCCTACAATGAGCAGTTCTTC. The encoded protein is CASSPGLAGEVESYNEQFF. J is TRBJ2-1 and V is TRBV7-6; TRBD2 matches 13 bases. This CDR3 has 19 residues. J gave up 1 base and V 5 bases, and 11 bases lay outside the gene matches. Germline values: CDR1 SGHVS, CDR2 FNYEAQ.

DNA of the CDR3: TGTGCCAGCAGTCCGGGACTAGCGGGAGGGCCCATCAATGAGCAGTTCTTC. This codes for CASSPGLAGGPINEQFF. This chain links TRBV27 with TRBJ2-1; 16 positions agree with TRBD2. V lost 5 bases to trimming and J lost 6 bases; unmatched junction nucleotides: 7. The CDR3 runs 17 residues. The germline V gene encodes CDR1 MNHEY and CDR2 SMNVEV (reference sequence).

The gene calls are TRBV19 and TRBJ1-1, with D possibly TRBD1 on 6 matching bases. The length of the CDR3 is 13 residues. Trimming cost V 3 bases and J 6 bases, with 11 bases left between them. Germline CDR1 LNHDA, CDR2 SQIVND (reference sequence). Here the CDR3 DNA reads TGTGCCAGTAGTATCAGCAGGGGCCCTGAAGCTTTCTTT. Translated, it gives CASSISRGPEAFF. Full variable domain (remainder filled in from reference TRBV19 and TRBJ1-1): DGGITQSPKYLFRKEGQNVTLSCEQNLNHDAMYWYRQDPGQGLRLIYYSQIVNDFQKGDIAEGYSVSREKKESFPLTVTSAQKNPTAFYLCASSISRGPEAFFGQGTRLTVV.

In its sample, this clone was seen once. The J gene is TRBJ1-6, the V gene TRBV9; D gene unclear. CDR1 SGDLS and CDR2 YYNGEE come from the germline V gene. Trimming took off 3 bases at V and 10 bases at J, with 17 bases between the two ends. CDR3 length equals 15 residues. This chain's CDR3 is CASSAVGGRISPLHF. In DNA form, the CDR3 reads TGTGCCAGCAGCGCGGTCGGCGGGCGGATCTCACCCCTCCACTTT.

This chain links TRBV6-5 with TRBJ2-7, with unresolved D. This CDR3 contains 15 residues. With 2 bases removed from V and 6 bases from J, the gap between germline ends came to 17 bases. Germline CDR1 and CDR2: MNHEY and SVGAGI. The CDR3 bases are TGTGCCAGCAGTTACCTAGGCAGCGTTGAATCCGAGCAGTACTTC. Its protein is CASSYLGSVESEQYF.

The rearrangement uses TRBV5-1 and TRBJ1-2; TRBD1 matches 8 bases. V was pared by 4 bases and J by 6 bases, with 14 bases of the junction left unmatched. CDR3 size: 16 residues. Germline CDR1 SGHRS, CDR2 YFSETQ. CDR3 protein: CASSIWTGFELDGYTF. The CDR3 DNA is TGCGCCAGCAGCATATGGACAGGGTTCGAGCTGGATGGCTACACCTTC.

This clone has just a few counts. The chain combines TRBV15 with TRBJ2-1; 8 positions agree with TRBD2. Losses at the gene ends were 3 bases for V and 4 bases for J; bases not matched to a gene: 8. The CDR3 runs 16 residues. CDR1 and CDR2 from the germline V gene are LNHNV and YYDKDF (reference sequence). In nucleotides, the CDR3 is TGTGCCACCAGCAGGGATTCTAGCGGGCGTTACAATGAGCAGTTCTTC. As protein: CATSRDSSGRYNEQFF.

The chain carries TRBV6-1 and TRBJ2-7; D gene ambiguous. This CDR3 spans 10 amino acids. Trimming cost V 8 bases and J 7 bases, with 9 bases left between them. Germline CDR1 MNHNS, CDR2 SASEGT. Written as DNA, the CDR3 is TGTGCCAGCGGCCGTGGGGAGCAGTACTTC. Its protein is CASGRGEQYF.

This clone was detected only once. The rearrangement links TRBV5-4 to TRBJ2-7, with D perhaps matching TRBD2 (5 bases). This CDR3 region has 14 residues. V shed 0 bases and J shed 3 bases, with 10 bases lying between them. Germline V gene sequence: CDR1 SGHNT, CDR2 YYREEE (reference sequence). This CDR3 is CASSLEGAGYEQYF. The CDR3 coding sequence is TGTGCCAGCAGCTTGGAGGGCGCGGGCTACGAGCAGTACTTC.

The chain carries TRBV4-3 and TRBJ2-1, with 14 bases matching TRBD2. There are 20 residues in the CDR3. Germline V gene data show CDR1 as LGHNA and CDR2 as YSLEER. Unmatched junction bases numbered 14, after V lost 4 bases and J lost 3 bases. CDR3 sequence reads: CASSPWTSGRKTGVYNEQFF. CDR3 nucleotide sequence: TGCGCCAGCAGCCCTTGGACTAGCGGGAGGAAAACAGGTGTCTACAATGAGCAGTTCTTC.

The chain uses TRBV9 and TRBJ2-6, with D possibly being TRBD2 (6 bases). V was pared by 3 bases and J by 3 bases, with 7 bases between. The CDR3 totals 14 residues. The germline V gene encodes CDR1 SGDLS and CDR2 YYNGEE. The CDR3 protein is CASSERVGANVLTF. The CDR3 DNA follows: TGTGCCAGCAGCGAGCGGGTTGGGGCCAACGTCCTGACTTTC.

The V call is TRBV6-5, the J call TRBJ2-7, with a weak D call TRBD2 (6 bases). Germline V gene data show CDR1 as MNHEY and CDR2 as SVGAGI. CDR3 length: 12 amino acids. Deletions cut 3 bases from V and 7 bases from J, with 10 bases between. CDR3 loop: CASSYFGGEQYF. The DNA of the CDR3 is TGTGCCAGCAGTTATTTCGGGGGAGAGCAGTACTTC.

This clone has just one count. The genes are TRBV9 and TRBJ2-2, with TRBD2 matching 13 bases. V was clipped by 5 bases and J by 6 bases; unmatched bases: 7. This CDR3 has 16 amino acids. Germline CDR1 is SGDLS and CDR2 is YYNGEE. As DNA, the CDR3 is TGTGCCAGCAGTCAAGGACTAGCGGGAGTAGCCGGGGAGCTGTTTTTT. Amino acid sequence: CASSQGLAGVAGELFF.

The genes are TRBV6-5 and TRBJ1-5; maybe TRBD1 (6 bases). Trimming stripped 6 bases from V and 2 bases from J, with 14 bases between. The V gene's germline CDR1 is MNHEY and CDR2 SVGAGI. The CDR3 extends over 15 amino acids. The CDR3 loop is CASRPAGAGNQPQHF. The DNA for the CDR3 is TGTGCCAGCAGACCCGCAGGGGCGGGCAATCAGCCCCAGCATTTT.

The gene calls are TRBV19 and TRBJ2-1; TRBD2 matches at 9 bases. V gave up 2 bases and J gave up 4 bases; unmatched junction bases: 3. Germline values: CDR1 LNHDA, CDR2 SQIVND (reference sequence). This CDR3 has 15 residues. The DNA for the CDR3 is TGTGCCAGTAGTATACCTAGCGGGGTTTACAATGAGCAGTTCTTC. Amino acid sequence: CASSIPSGVYNEQFF.

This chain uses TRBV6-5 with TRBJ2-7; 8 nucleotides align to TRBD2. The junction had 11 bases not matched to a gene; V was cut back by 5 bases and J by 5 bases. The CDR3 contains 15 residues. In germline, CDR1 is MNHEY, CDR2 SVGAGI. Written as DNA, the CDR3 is TGTGCCAGCAGTAAATCATTAGCGGGAAGCCACGAGCAGTACTTC. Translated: CASSKSLAGSHEQYF.

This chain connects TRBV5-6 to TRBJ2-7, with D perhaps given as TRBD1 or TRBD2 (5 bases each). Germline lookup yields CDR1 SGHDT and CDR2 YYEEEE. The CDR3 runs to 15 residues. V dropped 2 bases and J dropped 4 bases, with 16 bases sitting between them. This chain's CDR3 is CASSFLGTSKYEQYF. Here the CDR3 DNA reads TGTGCCAGCAGCTTCCTCGGGACGTCCAAATACGAGCAGTACTTC.

The DNA of the CDR3 is TGTGCCAGCAGCCAGGCGGGGAGCCCGAGCTCCTACGAGCAGTACTTC. Amino acids: CASSQAGSPSSYEQYF. The rearrangement links TRBV7-9 to TRBJ2-7; D is possibly TRBD2 (6 bases). The CDR3 spans 16 residues. Trimming left V 5 bases short and J 0 bases short, with 17 bases between. Germline CDR1 is SEHNR and CDR2 is FQNEAQ (reference sequence). The complete variable domain, with remaining parts taken from reference TRBV7-9 and TRBJ2-7, reads DTGVSQNPRHKITKRGQNVTFRCDPISEHNRLYWYRQTLGQGPEFLTYFQNEAQLEKSRLLSDRFSAERPKGSFSTLEIQRTEQGDSAMYLCASSQAGSPSSYEQYFGPGTRLTVT.

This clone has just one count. CDR3: CASRVMGLSNQPQHF. In nucleotides, the CDR3 is TGTGCCAGCAGGGTGATGGGACTGAGCAATCAGCCCCAGCATTTT. This chain connects TRBV27 to TRBJ1-5; D is perhaps TRBD1 (5 bases). In germline, CDR1 is MNHEY, CDR2 SMNVEV (reference sequence). V gave up 6 bases and J gave up 1 base, with 13 bases separating them. This CDR3 is built from 15 residues.